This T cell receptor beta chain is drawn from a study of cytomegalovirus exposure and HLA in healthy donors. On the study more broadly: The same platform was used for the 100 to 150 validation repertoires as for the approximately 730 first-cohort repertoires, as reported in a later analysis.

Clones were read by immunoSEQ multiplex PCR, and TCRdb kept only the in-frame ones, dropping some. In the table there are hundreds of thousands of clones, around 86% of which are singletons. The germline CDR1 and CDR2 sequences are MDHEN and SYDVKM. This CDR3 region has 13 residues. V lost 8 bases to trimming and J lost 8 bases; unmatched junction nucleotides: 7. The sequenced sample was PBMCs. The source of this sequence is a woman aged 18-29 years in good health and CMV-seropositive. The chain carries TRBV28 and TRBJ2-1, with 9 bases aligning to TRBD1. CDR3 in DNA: TGTGCCAGCCTCGACAGGGGGAAGGATGAGCAGTTCTTC. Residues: CASLDRGKDEQFF.